The 21 T cell receptor beta chains below all came from one sample that was sequenced in a study of control samples from healthy donors and cancer patients. Using immunoSEQ multiplex PCR, the repertoire was profiled, and TCRdb retains in-frame clones only, with some absent. This repertoire shows fewer than 150,000 clones, about nine tenths found once; its top ten account for almost 2.5%. The sequencing sample was made of blood. These TCRs come from a man aged 18 to 35 in good health.

The V gene is TRBV5-6, the J gene TRBJ1-2; 10 nucleotides line up with TRBD1. Germline V gene lookup returns CDR1 SGHDT and CDR2 YYEEEE. This CDR3 has 14 amino acids. With 4 bases clipped from V and 8 bases from J, the junction kept 8 bases outside the gene matches. In DNA, the CDR3 is TGTGCCAGCAGCCTCGGGACAGGGGTATTGGGCTACACCTTC. It yields the protein CASSLGTGVLGYTF.

This rearrangement joins TRBV11-2 to TRBJ1-2, with D unresolved. The V and J ends lost 1 base and 4 bases respectively, with 16 bases between them. Germline V CDR1 and CDR2: SGHAT, FQNNGV. The CDR3 runs 16 residues. The CDR3 spells CASSLGRGGRPYGYTF. The CDR3 DNA reads as TGTGCCAGCAGCTTAGGCCGGGGAGGGCGGCCCTATGGCTACACCTTC.

J is TRBJ2-2 and V is TRBV28; possible D gene TRBD2, 6 bases. CDR3 length: 15 residues. Deletions cut 2 bases from V and 1 base from J, with 8 bases between. Germline values: CDR1 MDHEN, CDR2 SYDVKM. The CDR3 DNA follows: TGTGCCAGCAGTTTAGGGCGGGGGAACACCGGGGAGCTGTTTTTT. Translated, it gives CASSLGRGNTGELFF.

CDR3 in amino acids: CAISVQETGIESTEAFF. Written as DNA, the CDR3 is TGTGCCATCAGCGTCCAGGAGACAGGGATTGAATCCACTGAAGCTTTCTTT. V usage is TRBV10-3 and J usage is TRBJ1-1, with 7 bases aligning to TRBD1. The trim removed 6 bases at V and 4 bases at J, leaving 17 bases unmatched. The CDR3 has 17 residues. Looked up from germline, CDR1 is ENHRY and CDR2 is SYGVKD.

The chain carries TRBV6-4 and TRBJ1-5; D is unresolved. The V and J ends lost 4 bases and 1 base respectively, with 5 bases between them. Germline lookup yields CDR1 MRHNA and CDR2 SNTAGT. The CDR3 length is 13 residues. This CDR3 is CASSVDSNQPQHF. The DNA for the CDR3 is TGTGCCAGCAGTGTCGACAGCAATCAGCCCCAGCATTTT.

The V gene is TRBV19, the J gene TRBJ1-2; no definite D call. Germline V gene lookup returns CDR1 LNHDA and CDR2 SQIVND (reference sequence). This CDR3 contains 11 residues. Trimming shortened V by 6 bases and J by 5 bases, and 7 bases separated the two germline ends. The CDR3 sequence: CASSNTYGYTF. CDR3 nucleotide sequence: TGTGCCAGTAGCAACACTTATGGCTACACCTTC.

CDR3 sequence: CASSLPGEPGELFF. The CDR3 region has the DNA TGTGCCAGCAGCTTACCAGGGGAGCCCGGGGAGCTGTTTTTT. V gene TRBV7-3 combines with J gene TRBJ2-2; perhaps TRBD1 as D (6 bases). The CDR3 runs to 14 residues. Trimming cost V 2 bases and J 6 bases, with 10 bases left between them. Germline V gene lookup returns CDR1 SGHTA and CDR2 FQGTGA.

This clone was seen only once. The J gene is TRBJ2-5, the V gene TRBV5-1; tentatively, D is TRBD1 (6 bases). CDR1 is SGHRS, CDR2 YFSETQ, per germline. V was trimmed by 3 bases and J by 5 bases, leaving 14 bases between them. The CDR3 extends over 14 amino acids. The CDR3 DNA reads as TGCGCCAGCAGCTACGGACAGCCAGGGGAGACCCAGTACTTC. Its translation: CASSYGQPGETQYF.

This clone was counted between two and nine times. This chain connects TRBV4-1 to TRBJ2-2; TRBD2 agrees at 11 bases. This CDR3 spans 18 amino acids. Germline trimming cut 0 bases from V and 7 bases from J; bases unmatched to any gene: 10. Germline CDR1 reads MGHRA; CDR2 reads YSYEKL. CDR3: CASSQESLAGALGGELFF. Here the CDR3 DNA reads TGCGCCAGCAGCCAAGAATCACTAGCGGGAGCCCTCGGCGGGGAGCTGTTTTTT.

DNA for the CDR3: TGCGCCAGCAGCTTGGCGCAGGGCTCCTACAATGAGCAGTTCTTC. Translating gives CASSLAQGSYNEQFF. The rearrangement joins TRBV5-1 to TRBJ2-1; possibly TRBD1 for D (5 bases). V was trimmed by 0 bases and J by 0 bases, leaving 7 bases between them. The germline CDR1 and CDR2 sequences are SGHRS and YFSETQ. CDR3 length: 15 amino acids. The variable domain in full, with the rest retrieved from reference TRBV5-1 and TRBJ2-1, is KAGVTQTPRYLIKTRGQQVTLSCSPISGHRSVSWYQQTPGQGLQFLFEYFSETQRNKGNFPGRFSGRQFSNSRSEMNVSTLELGDSALYLCASSLAQGSYNEQFFGPGTRLTVL.

The chain combines TRBV6-5 with TRBJ2-1; 9 nucleotides match TRBD1. CDR1 and CDR2 from the germline V gene are MNHEY and SVGAGI. V lost 7 bases, J lost 4 bases, and 5 bases stayed unmatched. The CDR3 has 14 amino acids. CDR3 residues: CASMGQGPYNEQFF. The CDR3 nucleotides are TGTGCCAGCATGGGACAGGGTCCTTACAATGAGCAGTTCTTC.

The chain has TRBV5-1 and TRBJ1-3, with D unresolved. This CDR3 spans 15 amino acids. V was clipped by 4 bases and J by 0 bases, with 11 bases between them. The germline V gene encodes CDR1 SGHRS and CDR2 YFSETQ. The CDR3 nucleotides are TGCGCCAGCAGCCCTAACGGTCACTCTGGAAACACCATATATTTT. This codes for CASSPNGHSGNTIYF.

The chain carries TRBV10-2 and TRBJ1-2; 8 nucleotides match TRBD1. The trim removed 4 bases at V and 8 bases at J, leaving 3 bases unmatched. The CDR3 spans 12 residues. Germline V gene lookup returns CDR1 WSHSY and CDR2 SAAADI. The CDR3 spells CASSGAGGGYTF. Here the CDR3 DNA reads TGCGCCAGCAGTGGGGCAGGGGGCGGCTACACCTTC.

The chain joins TRBV5-4 to TRBJ1-6; 10 bases align to TRBD1. This CDR3 spans 14 amino acids. V was pared by 5 bases and J by 7 bases, with 3 bases of the junction left unmatched. Germline V gene sequence: CDR1 SGHNT, CDR2 YYREEE (reference sequence). CDR3 protein: CASSRQGANSPLHF. CDR3 in DNA: TGTGCCAGCAGTCGACAGGGGGCGAATTCACCCCTCCACTTT.

The chain joins TRBV5-6 to TRBJ1-3; no clear D gene. Germline values: CDR1 SGHDT, CDR2 YYEEEE. V was clipped by 2 bases and J by 9 bases, with 12 bases between them. This CDR3 region has 13 residues. Here the CDR3 DNA reads TGTGCCAGCAGCTTTAAGAGTTATACCACCATATATTTT. Protein sequence: CASSFKSYTTIYF.

Here the CDR3 reads CASSLGAGAGAFTGELFF. CDR3 bases: TGTGCCAGCAGCTTAGGGGCAGGGGCAGGGGCCTTCACCGGGGAGCTGTTTTTT. The chain has TRBV11-2 and TRBJ2-2; the D gene is possibly TRBD1 (6 bases). The CDR3 has 18 residues. Germline loops: CDR1 SGHAT, CDR2 FQNNGV. The V end was cut by 1 base, the J end by 4 bases, with 19 bases between.

This sequence joins TRBV7-8 and TRBJ2-1; a weak D match, TRBD1 (5 bases). V was trimmed by 5 bases and J by 0 bases, leaving 8 bases between them. From germline, CDR1 is SGHVS and CDR2 FQNEAQ. The CDR3 has 14 amino acids. CDR3 sequence (DNA): TGTGCCAGCAGCGCAGACAGCTCCTACAATGAGCAGTTCTTC. Protein: CASSADSSYNEQFF.

This clone was seen more than once but under ten times. The chain is built from TRBV18 and TRBJ1-6, with D hard to call. The CDR3 runs 16 residues. Germline CDR1 KGHSH, CDR2 LQKENI. The V end was cut by 2 bases, the J end by 0 bases, with 8 bases between. CDR3 protein: CASSPGVGSYNSPLHF. DNA of the CDR3: TGTGCCAGCTCACCAGGGGTGGGCTCCTATAATTCACCCCTCCACTTT. The full variable domain, its missing parts supplied by reference TRBV18 and TRBJ1-6, is NAGVMQNPRHLVRRRGQEARLRCSPMKGHSHVYWYRQLPEEGLKFMVYLQKENIIDESGMPKERFSAEFPKEGPSILRIQQVVRGDSAAYFCASSPGVGSYNSPLHFGNGTRLTVT.

Here the CDR3 reads CAISESLAGGSTDTQYF. CDR3 nucleotide sequence: TGTGCCATCAGTGAGTCCCTAGCGGGGGGGAGCACAGATACGCAGTATTTT. The gene calls are TRBV10-3 and TRBJ2-3, with 12 bases identical to TRBD2. The CDR3 covers 17 residues. V was pared by 0 bases and J by 0 bases, with 1 base of the junction left unmatched. CDR1 and CDR2 (germline): ENHRY, SYGVKD.

This clone was seen a handful of times. This sample includes further DNA sequences coding for the same CDR3. The chain couples TRBV6-5 to TRBJ1-4; D ambiguous. The V gene's germline CDR1 is MNHEY and CDR2 SVGAGI. The CDR3 loop spans 11 amino acids. With 6 bases removed from V and 4 bases from J, the gap between germline ends came to 3 bases. The CDR3 coding sequence is TGTGCCAGCAGCTTTAATGAAAAACTGTTTTTT. Amino acids: CASSFNEKLFF.

The sample holds a few counts of this clone. The V call is TRBV29-1, the J call TRBJ2-1; D gene uncertain. The ends were cut back, 7 bases at V and 6 bases at J, with 16 bases in the middle. The CDR3 spans 13 residues. CDR1 and CDR2 (germline): SQVTM, ANQGSEA. This CDR3 is CSASAGVGNEQFF. CDR3 in DNA: TGCAGCGCCTCGGCTGGGGTGGGCAATGAGCAGTTCTTC.